The entry that follows covers one TCR beta chain sequence. Its antigen remains unknown. These data belong to a study of T cells after yellow fever vaccination. Study-level points and caveats: Weaker in magnitude, the secondary response showed a faster peak on day 5 versus 15. Post-booster reappearance was seen for most primary-vaccination clones (96% CD4, around 88% CD8).

5'RACE template switching produced TCR cDNA carrying a universal primer site and UMIs. One entry per CDR3 protein, called by TCRdb with MiXCR from the 5' RACE reads. Of approximately 260,000 distinct CDR3 sequences listed, about 5.2% are singletons. This specimen consisted of CD4+ T cells sorted from PBMCs, obtained on the day of the yellow fever booster vaccination. The TCR sequence derives from a man aged 18 to 29 who received the YFV17D yellow fever vaccine.

This chain's CDR3 is CASSLGVGTAQNYGYTF. The CDR3 nucleotides are TGTGCCAGCAGTTTAGGGGTTGGGACGGCTCAGAACTATGGCTACACCTTC. The genes are TRBV12-3 or TRBV12-4 and TRBJ1-2; D is possibly TRBD1 (5 bases). The CDR3 is made up of 17 amino acids. Trimming removed 1 base at V and 2 bases at J, with 17 bases between.